A selection of T cell receptor beta chains follows, all from one sample in a study of CD8 T cells in Susac syndrome. Each CDR3 protein gets one entry after TCRdb re-called the immunoSEQ multiplex PCR reads with MiXCR. Here the sample spans about 150,000 distinct CDR3 sequences, approximately 95% being singletons. The sequenced sample was CD4+ T cells from PBMCs. Receptor source: a human donor with Susac syndrome. The CDR3 runs from the conserved cysteine through the conserved F or W. The D gene is left open where the match is weak. A clone size is listed for some rows: how often the clone was seen (once, few, many), or a class if it is expanded.

>TRBJ1-1|TRBV29-1|.|.
TGCAGCGTTGTATTCGGGGGCGGAACTGAAGCTTTCTTT
CSVVFGGGTEAFF
>TRBJ2-7|TRBV19|.|TRBD1
TGTGCCAGTAGTCCTTATGGGGGACAGGGCTACGAGCAGTACTTC
CASSPYGGQGYEQYF
>TRBJ2-2|TRBV25-1|.|TRBD1
TGTGCCAGCACCGGTCGACAGGGAGACACCGGGGAGCTGTTTTTT
CASTGRQGDTGELFF
>TRBJ2-1|TRBV20-1|.|TRBD2
TGCAGTGCGAGGGTATCGCGGGGGGGAGAGCAGTTCTTC
CSARVSRGGEQFF
>TRBJ1-5|TRBV20-1|once|.
TGCAGTGCTAGAGTAGAACAGGGTATGGGCAATCAGCCCCAGCATTTT
CSARVEQGMGNQPQHF
>TRBJ2-7|TRBV29-1|.|.
TGCAGCGTACTGGTAAGCTCCTACGAGCAGTACTTC
CSVLVSSYEQYF
>TRBJ2-3|TRBV2|.|.
TGTGCCAGCAGTTTTTCTAGGACAGATACGCAGTATTTT
CASSFSRTDTQYF
>TRBJ2-1|TRBV11-2|once|.
TGTGCCAGCACGCCGGGTGCCGCCTACAATGAGCAGTTCTTC
CASTPGAAYNEQFF
>TRBJ2-1|TRBV27|.|.
TGTGCCAGCAGTGAGACCCAAGGACCCTACAATGAGCAGTTCTTC
CASSETQGPYNEQFF
>TRBJ1-3|TRBV7-9|.|.
TGTGCCAGCAGCATAGGGGGAAACACCATATATTTT
CASSIGGNTIYF
>TRBJ1-2|TRBV12-3/TRBV12-4|.|TRBD1
TGTGCCAGCAGTTCGACAGGGGAAGGGGGAGGCTACACCTTC
CASSSTGEGGGYTF
>TRBJ2-4|TRBV12-3/TRBV12-4|.|.
TGTGCCAGCAGTTCTTCCCAGACAAGGCGGGTAAACATTCAGTACTTC
CASSSSQTRRVNIQYF
>TRBJ2-3|TRBV20-1|.|TRBD2
TGCAGCGCCGGGACTAGCGGGGGGCTGGCAGATACGCAGTATTTT
CSAGTSGGLADTQYF
>TRBJ1-2|TRBV29-1|.|TRBD1
TGCAGCGCCGGACAGGGTCATGGCTACACCTTC
CSAGQGHGYTF
>TRBJ2-7|TRBV23-1|.|TRBD1
TGCGCCAGCTCCCCGGGACAGGGCCGTTACGAGCAGTACTTC
CASSPGQGRYEQYF
>TRBJ1-3|TRBV29-1|.|.
TGCAGCGTCCGGACGCAGTATATGGGAGGAAACACCATATATTTT
CSVRTQYMGGNTIYF
>TRBJ2-3|TRBV9|.|.
TGTGCCAGCAGCGCTCAACAGGGACCAGATACGCAGTATTTT
CASSAQQGPDTQYF
>TRBJ1-6|TRBV25-1|.|TRBD1
TGTGCCAGCAGGGGACAGATAAATTCACCCCTCCACTTT
CASRGQINSPLHF
>TRBJ1-1|TRBV5-1|.|TRBD1
TGCGCCAGCAGCGGAGGGGACAGTCGTCCTGAAGCTTTCTTT
CASSGGDSRPEAFF
>TRBJ1-1|TRBV25-1|.|.
TGTGCCAGCAGTGATGGACCCGCCGAAGCTTTCTTT
CASSDGPAEAFF
>TRBJ1-2|TRBV21-1|.|.
TGTGCCAGCAGCAGGGTCGGGGGCGGCTACACCTTC
CASSRVGGGYTF
>TRBJ1-2|TRBV9|.|TRBD1
TGTGCCAGCAGCGTAACCCCGGACAGGGATGGCTACACCTTC
CASSVTPDRDGYTF
>TRBJ2-5|TRBV29-1|.|.
TGCAGCGTTGAGTTGTTGGGAGAGACCCAGTACTTC
CSVELLGETQYF
>TRBJ1-1|TRBV12-3/TRBV12-4|.|.
TGTGCCAGCAGTTTAAGGGGTCTAGAGGTAAGGAACACTGAAGCTTTCTTT
CASSLRGLEVRNTEAFF
>TRBJ2-1|TRBV9|.|.
TGTGCCAGCAGCACCTACTCTGGGGGTGAGCAGTTCTTC
CASSTYSGGEQFF
>TRBJ1-2|TRBV29-1|.|TRBD1
TGCAGCGCCGGACAGGGGGGTGGCTACACCTTC
CSAGQGGGYTF